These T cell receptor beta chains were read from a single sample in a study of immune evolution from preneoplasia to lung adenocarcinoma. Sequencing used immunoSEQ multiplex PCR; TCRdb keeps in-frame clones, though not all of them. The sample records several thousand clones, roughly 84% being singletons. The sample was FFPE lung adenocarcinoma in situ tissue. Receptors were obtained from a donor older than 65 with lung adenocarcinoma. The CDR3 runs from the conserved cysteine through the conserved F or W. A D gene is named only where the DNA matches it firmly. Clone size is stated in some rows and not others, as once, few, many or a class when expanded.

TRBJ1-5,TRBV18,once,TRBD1,TGTGCCAGCTCAGACAGGGTTAATCAGCCCCAGCATTTT,CASSDRVNQPQHF
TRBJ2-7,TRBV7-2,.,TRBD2,TGTGCCACTCGTATAGCGGGAGGGCCTCACGAGCAGTACTTC,CATRIAGGPHEQYF
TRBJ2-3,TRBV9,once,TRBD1,TGTGCCAGCAGCGTACAGGGGGCGTTAACAGATACGCAGTATTTT,CASSVQGALTDTQYF
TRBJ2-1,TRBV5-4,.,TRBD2,TGTGCCAGCAGCCTCCGACTAGCGGGAGCGAATGAGCAGTTCTTC,CASSLRLAGANEQFF
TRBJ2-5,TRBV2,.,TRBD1,TGTGCCAGCAGTCGCACAGGGGTAAAGTACTTC,CASSRTGVKYF
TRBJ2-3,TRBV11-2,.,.,TGTGCCAGCAGCTCCTACTCGCGCTGGGGGGATACGCAGTATTTT,CASSSYSRWGDTQYF
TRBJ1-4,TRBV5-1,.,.,TGCGCCAGCAGCTTGGGGTCGGGGGCTAATGAAAAACTGTTTTTT,CASSLGSGANEKLFF
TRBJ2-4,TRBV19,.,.,TGTGCCAGTAGCTCTGGGGGCCGGGCCAAAAACATTCAGTACTTC,CASSSGGRAKNIQYF
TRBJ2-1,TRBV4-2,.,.,TGTGCCAGCAGCCAAGACTCCCTCTCCTACAATGAGCAGTTCTTC,CASSQDSLSYNEQFF
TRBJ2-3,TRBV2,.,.,TGTGCCAGCAGTGAGTTGCTGAGCACGGGTAATACGCAGTATTTT,CASSELLSTGNTQYF
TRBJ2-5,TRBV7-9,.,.,TGTGCCAGCAGCTTAGTACAGGCCCAAGAGACCCAGTACTTC,CASSLVQAQETQYF
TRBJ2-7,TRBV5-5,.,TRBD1,TGTGCCAGCAGCCCCCTTAGGACAGGAAATTACGAGCAGTACTTC,CASSPLRTGNYEQYF
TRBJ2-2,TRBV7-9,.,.,TGTGCCAGCAGACGTGGTACCGGGGAGCTGTTTTTT,CASRRGTGELFF
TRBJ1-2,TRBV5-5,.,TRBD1,TGTGCCAGCAGCTTCGGGGACAGGGTCTATGGCTACACCTTC,CASSFGDRVYGYTF
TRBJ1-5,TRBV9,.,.,TGTGCCAGCAGCGTTTCCGGGAACGAGCAGCCCCAGCATTTT,CASSVSGNEQPQHF
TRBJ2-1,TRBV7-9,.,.,TGTGCCAGCAGCTTTCAGGAGGCGGGACGAAGTGAGCAGTTCTTC,CASSFQEAGRSEQFF
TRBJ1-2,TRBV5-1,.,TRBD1,TGCGCCAGCAGCCCCCCGGAGGGACAGAGGGACTCCTATGGCTACACCTTC,CASSPPEGQRDSYGYTF
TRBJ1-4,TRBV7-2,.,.,TGTGCCAGCAGCTTACAAGGGACTAATGAAAAACTGTTTTTT,CASSLQGTNEKLFF
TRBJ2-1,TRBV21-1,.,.,TGTGCCAGCAGCAAAGCGGCGTGCCGACGGCGTAACTTGATACTTCTATACAATGAGCAGTTCTTC,CASSKAACRRRNLILLYNEQFF
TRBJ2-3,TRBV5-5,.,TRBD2,TGTGCCAGCAGCTCCCCGACAGGACTAGCGGATACGCAGTATTTT,CASSSPTGLADTQYF
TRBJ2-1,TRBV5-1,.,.,TGCGCCAGCAGCTTGGATGGTGACCCCAATGAGCAGTTCTTC,CASSLDGDPNEQFF
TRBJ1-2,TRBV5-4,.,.,TGTGCCAGTAGCCGGGGTGTCCAGGATTATGGCTACACCTTC,CASSRGVQDYGYTF
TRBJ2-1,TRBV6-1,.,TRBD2,TGTGCCAGCAGTGGGACTAGCGGGAGTGCGTTCTACAATGAGCAGTTCTTC,CASSGTSGSAFYNEQFF
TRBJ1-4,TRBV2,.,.,TGTGCCAGCAGTGCCCGAGGACAGCTTAATGAAAAACTGTTTTTT,CASSARGQLNEKLFF
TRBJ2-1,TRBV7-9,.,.,TGTGCCAGCAGCTTACCAGGATCCTCCTACAATGAGCAGTTCTTC,CASSLPGSSYNEQFF
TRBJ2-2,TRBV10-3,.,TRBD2,TGTGCCATCAGTGATCTAGCGGCCGGGGGGACCGGGGAGCTGTTTTTT,CAISDLAAGGTGELFF
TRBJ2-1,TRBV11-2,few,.,TGTGCCAGCAGCCCCTGGAACAATGAGCAGTTCTTC,CASSPWNNEQFF
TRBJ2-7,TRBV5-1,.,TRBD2,TGCGCCAGCACCCTGACTAGCGGGAAATACGAGCAGTACTTC,CASTLTSGKYEQYF
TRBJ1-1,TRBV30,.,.,TGTGCCTGGAGGTCACGGTTCACTGAAGCTTTCTTT,CAWRSRFTEAFF
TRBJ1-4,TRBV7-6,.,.,TGTGCCAGCAGCTCACAGGAAAAACTGTTTTTT,CASSSQEKLFF
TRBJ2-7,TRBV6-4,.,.,TGTGCCAGCAAGCGGGGGGACAGGAAAAGCTACGAGCAGTACTTC,CASKRGDRKSYEQYF
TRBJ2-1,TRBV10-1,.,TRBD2,TGCGCCAGCAGTGAACTAGCGGGAGTCCCCAATGAGCAGTTCTTC,CASSELAGVPNEQFF
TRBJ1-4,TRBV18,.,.,TGTGCCAGCTCACCACGGGACTTCGGAAAACTGTTTTTT,CASSPRDFGKLFF
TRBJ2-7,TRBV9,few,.,TGTGCCAGCAGCGTAGGGGGGTCGTCTAACTACGAGCAGTACTTC,CASSVGGSSNYEQYF
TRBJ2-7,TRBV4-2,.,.,TGTGCCAGCAGCCAAGATCTGTTTAGTACGGACAGTTATCGCTCCTACGAGCAGTACTTC,CASSQDLFSTDSYRSYEQYF
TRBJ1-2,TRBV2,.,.,TGTGCCAGCACTGGCCCTAACTATGGCTACACCTTC,CASTGPNYGYTF
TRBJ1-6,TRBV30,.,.,TGTGCCTGGAGAGGTCTCAGCCCAAATTCACCCCTCCACTTT,CAWRGLSPNSPLHF
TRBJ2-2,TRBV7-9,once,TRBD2,TGTGCCAGCAGCCCCACAAGACTAGCGGGAGTATTCACCGGGGAGCTGTTTTTT,CASSPTRLAGVFTGELFF
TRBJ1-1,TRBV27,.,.,TGTGCCAGCAGTCCGACAGCGGCCGGGCCTGAAGCTTTCTTT,CASSPTAAGPEAFF
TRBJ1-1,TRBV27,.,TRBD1,TGTGCCAGTAAGACAGGGCCCGGAATGAACACTGAAGCTTTCTTT,CASKTGPGMNTEAFF